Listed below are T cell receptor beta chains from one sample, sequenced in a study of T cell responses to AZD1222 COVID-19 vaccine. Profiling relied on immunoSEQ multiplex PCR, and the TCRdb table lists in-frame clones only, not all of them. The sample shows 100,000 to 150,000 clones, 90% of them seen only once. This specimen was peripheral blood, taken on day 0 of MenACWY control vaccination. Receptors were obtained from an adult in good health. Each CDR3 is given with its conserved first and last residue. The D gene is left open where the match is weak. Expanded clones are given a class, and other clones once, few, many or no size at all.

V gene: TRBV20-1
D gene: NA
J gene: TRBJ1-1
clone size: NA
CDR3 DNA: TGCAGTGCCCTACCCGGGCCTGAAGCTTTCTTT
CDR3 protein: CSALPGPEAFF

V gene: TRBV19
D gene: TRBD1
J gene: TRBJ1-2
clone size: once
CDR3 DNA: TGTGCCAGTTTAGATCGTCCGGGACAGGGTCCCCCCGACTATGGCTACACCTTC
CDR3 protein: CASLDRPGQGPPDYGYTF

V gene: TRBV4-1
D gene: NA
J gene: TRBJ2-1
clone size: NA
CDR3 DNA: TGCGCCAGCAGCCAAGATCATGCCTCGGTTTATCCCTCCTACAATGAGCAGTTCTTC
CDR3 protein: CASSQDHASVYPSYNEQFF

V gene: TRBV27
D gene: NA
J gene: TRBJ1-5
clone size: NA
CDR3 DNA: TGTGCCAGCAGACTGACAGTCAATCAGCCCCAGCATTTT
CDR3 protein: CASRLTVNQPQHF

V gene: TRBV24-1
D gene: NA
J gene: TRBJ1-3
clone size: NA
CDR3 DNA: TGTGCCACCAGTTCCTCTGGAAACACCATATATTTT
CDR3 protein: CATSSSGNTIYF

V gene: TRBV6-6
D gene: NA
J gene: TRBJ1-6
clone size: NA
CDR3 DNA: TGTGCCAGCAGTTACGGCAGGGAAGGGCCTAATTCACCCCTCCACTTT
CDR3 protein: CASSYGREGPNSPLHF

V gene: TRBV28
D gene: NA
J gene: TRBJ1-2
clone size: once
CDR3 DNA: TGTGCCAGCAGCGTCAGGGATTATGGCTACACCTTC
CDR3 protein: CASSVRDYGYTF

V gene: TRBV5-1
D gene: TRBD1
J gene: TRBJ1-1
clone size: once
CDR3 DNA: TGCGCCAGCAGCTTCCAGGGGGCAGGCACTGAAGCTTTCTTT
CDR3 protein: CASSFQGAGTEAFF

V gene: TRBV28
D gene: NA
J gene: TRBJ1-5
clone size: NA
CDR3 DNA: TGTGCCAGCGGAGGCCGGGGGCAATTTCAGCCCCAGCATTTT
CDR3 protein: CASGGRGQFQPQHF

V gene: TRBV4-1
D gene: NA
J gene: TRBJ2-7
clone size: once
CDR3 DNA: TGCGCCAGCAGCCAAGCTCCCGGGACCGAATACGAGCAGTACTTC
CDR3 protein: CASSQAPGTEYEQYF

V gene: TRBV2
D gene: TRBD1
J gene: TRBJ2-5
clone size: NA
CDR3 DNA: TGTGCCAGCACGACAGGGGGCGAGACCCAGTACTTC
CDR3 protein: CASTTGGETQYF

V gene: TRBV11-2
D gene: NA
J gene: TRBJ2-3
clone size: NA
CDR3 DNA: TGTGCCAGCAGCTTAGTAACCCTCAGCCCAGATACGCAGTATTTT
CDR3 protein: CASSLVTLSPDTQYF

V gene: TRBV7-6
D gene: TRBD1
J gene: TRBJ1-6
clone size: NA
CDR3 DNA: TGTGCCAGCAGCCGCAGACAGGGGATGGAATATAATTCACCCCTCCACTTT
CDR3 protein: CASSRRQGMEYNSPLHF

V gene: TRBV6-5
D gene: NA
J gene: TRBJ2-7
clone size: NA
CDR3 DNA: TGTGCCAGCAGTACCCCCGTCAGGGGATCCTACGAGCAGTACTTC
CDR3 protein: CASSTPVRGSYEQYF

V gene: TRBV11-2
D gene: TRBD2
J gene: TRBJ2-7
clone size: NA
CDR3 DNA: TGTGCCAGCAGCTTAACCCGACTAGGCGGGGGGTCCTACGAGCAGTACTTC
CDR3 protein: CASSLTRLGGGSYEQYF

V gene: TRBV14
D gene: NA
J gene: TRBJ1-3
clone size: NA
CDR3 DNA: TGTGCCAGCAGCCAAGGAACGGAACCTGGAAACACCATATATTTT
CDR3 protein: CASSQGTEPGNTIYF

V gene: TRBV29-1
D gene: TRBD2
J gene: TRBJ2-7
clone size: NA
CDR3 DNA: TGCAGCGTTTATTATAGCGGGACCTACGAGCAGTACTTC
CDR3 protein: CSVYYSGTYEQYF

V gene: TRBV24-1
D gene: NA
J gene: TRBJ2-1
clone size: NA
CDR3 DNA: TGTGCCACCAGTGATTTGGTCAGGGGGAGGAATGAGCAGTTCTTC
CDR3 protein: CATSDLVRGRNEQFF

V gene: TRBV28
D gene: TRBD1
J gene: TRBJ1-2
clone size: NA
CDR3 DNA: TGTGCCAGCAGACGCGACAGGGAATATGGCTACACCTTC
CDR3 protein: CASRRDREYGYTF

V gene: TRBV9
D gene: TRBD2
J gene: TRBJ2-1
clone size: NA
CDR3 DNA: TGTGCCAGCAGCGTAGGCGGCGGGAGTGGTAATGAGCAGTTCTTC
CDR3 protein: CASSVGGGSGNEQFF

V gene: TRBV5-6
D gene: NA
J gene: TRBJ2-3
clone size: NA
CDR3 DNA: TGTGCCAGCAGCTTTCGTGACTCGCCCGCGGGCACAGATACGCAGTATTTT
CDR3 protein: CASSFRDSPAGTDTQYF

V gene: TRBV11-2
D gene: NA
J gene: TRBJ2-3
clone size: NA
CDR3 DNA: TGTGCCAGCAGCCATCGGACGCTCCCGCGCCTCACAGATACGCAGTATTTT
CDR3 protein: CASSHRTLPRLTDTQYF

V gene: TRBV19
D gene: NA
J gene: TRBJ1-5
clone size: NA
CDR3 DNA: TGTGCCAGTAGTATGTGGGGTTCCGAAAGCAATCAGCCCCAGCATTTT
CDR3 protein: CASSMWGSESNQPQHF

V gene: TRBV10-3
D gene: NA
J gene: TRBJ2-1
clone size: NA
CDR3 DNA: TGTGCCATCAGTGAGTCCGGGAACTACAATGAGCAGTTCTTC
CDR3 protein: CAISESGNYNEQFF

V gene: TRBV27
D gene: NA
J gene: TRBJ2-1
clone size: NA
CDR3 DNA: TGTGCCAGCAGTACCCGGGACTTGAACAATGAGCAGTTCTTC
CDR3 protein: CASSTRDLNNEQFF

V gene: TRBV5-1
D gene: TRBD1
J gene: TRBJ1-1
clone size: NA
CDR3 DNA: TGCGCCAGCAGCTCCGGGACAGGTGAAGCTTTCTTT
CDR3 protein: CASSSGTGEAFF

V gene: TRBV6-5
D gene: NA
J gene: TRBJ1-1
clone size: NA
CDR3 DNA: TGTGCCAGCAGTTCTCAGACAGGACAGAACACTGAAGCTTTCTTT
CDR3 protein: CASSSQTGQNTEAFF

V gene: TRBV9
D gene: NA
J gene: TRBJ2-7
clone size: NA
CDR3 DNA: TGTGCCAGCAGCGTAGAGCCAGGGAAGGGCTACGAGCAGTACTTC
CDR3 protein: CASSVEPGKGYEQYF

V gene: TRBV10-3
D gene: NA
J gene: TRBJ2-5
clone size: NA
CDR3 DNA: TGTGCCATCAAAAAGGAAGGCCAAGAGACCCAGTACTTC
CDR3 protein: CAIKKEGQETQYF

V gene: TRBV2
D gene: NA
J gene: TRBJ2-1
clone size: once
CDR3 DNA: TGTGCCATCACCGAGGGGACTCCCTCCTACAATGAGCAGTTCTTC
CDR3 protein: CAITEGTPSYNEQFF

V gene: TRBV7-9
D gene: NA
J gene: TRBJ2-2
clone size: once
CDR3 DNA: TGTGCCAGCAGCTTAACGGGAGTTGGGGAGCTGTTTTTT
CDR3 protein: CASSLTGVGELFF

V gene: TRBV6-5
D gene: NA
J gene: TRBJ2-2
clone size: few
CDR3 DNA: TGTGCCAGCCGACAGAGTTTCACCGGGGAGCTGTTTTTT
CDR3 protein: CASRQSFTGELFF

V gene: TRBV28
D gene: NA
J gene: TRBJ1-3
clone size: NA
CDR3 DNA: TGTGCCAGCAGTCTCACTTCCGGAAACACCATATATTTT
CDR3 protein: CASSLTSGNTIYF

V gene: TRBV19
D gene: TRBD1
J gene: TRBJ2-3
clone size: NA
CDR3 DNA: TGTGCCAGTAGTATAGGGACAGGGGAAGATACGCAGTATTTT
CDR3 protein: CASSIGTGEDTQYF

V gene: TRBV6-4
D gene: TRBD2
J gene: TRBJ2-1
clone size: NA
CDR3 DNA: TGTGCCAGCAGCGCCTTGGCGGGCGGGGGGGACAATGAGCAGTTCTTC
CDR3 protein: CASSALAGGGDNEQFF

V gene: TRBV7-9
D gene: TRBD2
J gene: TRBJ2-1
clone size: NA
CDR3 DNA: TGTGCCAGCAGCCTTAGCGGGGGGGTAAATGAGCAGTTCTTC
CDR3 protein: CASSLSGGVNEQFF

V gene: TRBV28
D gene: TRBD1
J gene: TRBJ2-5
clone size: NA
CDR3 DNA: TGTGCCAGCAGTTTCCGGGACAGGGGAGAGACCCAGTACTTC
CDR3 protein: CASSFRDRGETQYF

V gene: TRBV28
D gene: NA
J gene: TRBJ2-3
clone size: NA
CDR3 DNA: TGTGCCAGCAGACCTATAGAGGATACGCAGTATTTT
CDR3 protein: CASRPIEDTQYF

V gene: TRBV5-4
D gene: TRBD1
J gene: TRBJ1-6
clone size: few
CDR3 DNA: TGTGCCAGCAGCTGGGACAGGGGGGGCAATTCACCCCTCCACTTT
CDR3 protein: CASSWDRGGNSPLHF

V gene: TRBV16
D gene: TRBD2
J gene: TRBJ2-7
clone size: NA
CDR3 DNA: TGTGCCAGCAGCCGACAAGGGCGGGAGGGCTTCTACGAGCAGTACTTC
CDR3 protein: CASSRQGREGFYEQYF

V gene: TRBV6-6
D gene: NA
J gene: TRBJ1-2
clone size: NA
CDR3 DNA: TGTGCCAGCAGCCCCCCAGGGAACTATGGCTACACCTTC
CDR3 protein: CASSPPGNYGYTF

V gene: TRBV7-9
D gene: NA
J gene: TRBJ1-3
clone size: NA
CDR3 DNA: TGTGCCAGCAGCTCCAGGGGAGCTGGAAACACCATATATTTT
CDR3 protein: CASSSRGAGNTIYF

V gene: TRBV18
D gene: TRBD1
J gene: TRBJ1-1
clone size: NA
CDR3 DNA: TGTGCCAGCTCACACGGACAGGTTGGACCGAACACTGAAGCTTTCTTT
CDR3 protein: CASSHGQVGPNTEAFF

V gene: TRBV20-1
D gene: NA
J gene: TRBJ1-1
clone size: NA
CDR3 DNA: TGCAGTGCTAGTCTGGCAGTTTCACTTCTTGGGACTGAAGCTTTCTTT
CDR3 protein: CSASLAVSLLGTEAFF

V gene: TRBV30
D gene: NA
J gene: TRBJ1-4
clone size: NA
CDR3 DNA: TGTGCCTGGAGTGGGACAGCTTCAACTAATGAAAAACTGTTTTTT
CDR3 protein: CAWSGTASTNEKLFF

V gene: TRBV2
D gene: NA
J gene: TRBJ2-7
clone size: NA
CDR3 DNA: TGTGCCAGCAGTGAAACAGGATACGAGCAGTACTTC
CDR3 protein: CASSETGYEQYF

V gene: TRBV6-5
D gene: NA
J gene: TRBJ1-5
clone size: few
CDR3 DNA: TGTGCCAGCAGTTACTCGAGTGCCAGGGACAATCAGCCCCAGCATTTT
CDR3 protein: CASSYSSARDNQPQHF

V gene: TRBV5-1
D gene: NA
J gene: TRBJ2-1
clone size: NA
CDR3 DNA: TGCGCCAGCAGCCCAACGCGGGCAGGGGTTCATGAGCAGTTCTTC
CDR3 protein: CASSPTRAGVHEQFF

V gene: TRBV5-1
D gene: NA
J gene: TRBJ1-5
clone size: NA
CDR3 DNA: TGCGCCAGCAGCTTCGGGGGAAGCGATCAGCCCCAGCATTTT
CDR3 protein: CASSFGGSDQPQHF

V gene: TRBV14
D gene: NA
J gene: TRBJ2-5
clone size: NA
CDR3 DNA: TGTGCCAGCAGCCAATTCTCCCGGGAGACCCAGTACTTC
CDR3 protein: CASSQFSRETQYF

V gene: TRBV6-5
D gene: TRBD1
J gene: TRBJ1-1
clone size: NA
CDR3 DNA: TGTGCCAGCAGGCAGGGGACAGCACTACACACTGGAGCTTTCTTT
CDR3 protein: CASRQGTALHTGAFF

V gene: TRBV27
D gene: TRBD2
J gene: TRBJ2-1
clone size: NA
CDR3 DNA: TGTGCCAGCAGTTCGGTCCTAGCGGGGGGACAATACAATGAGCAGTTCTTC
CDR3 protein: CASSSVLAGGQYNEQFF

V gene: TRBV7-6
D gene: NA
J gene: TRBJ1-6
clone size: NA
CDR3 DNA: TGTGCCAGCAGCCAAATCTCTCCGAATAATTCACCCCTCCACTTT
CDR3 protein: CASSQISPNNSPLHF

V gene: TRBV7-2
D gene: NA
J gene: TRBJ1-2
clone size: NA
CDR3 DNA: TGTGCCAGCACCCAGGGCCCGGGGTATGGCTACACCTTC
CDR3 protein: CASTQGPGYGYTF

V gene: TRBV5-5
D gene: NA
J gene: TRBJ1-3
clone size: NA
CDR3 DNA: TGTGCCAGCAGCTTTTGGGTGACGGATCTCTCTGGAAACACCATATATTTT
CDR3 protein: CASSFWVTDLSGNTIYF

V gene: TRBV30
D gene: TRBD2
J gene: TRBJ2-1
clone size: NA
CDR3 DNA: TGTGCCTGGAGTGTTGGGGCTAGCGGTTACAATGAGCAGTTCTTC
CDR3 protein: CAWSVGASGYNEQFF

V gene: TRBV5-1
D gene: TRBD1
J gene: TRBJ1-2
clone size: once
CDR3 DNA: TGCGCCAGCAGCTTGCCGGGACAGGACTATGGCTACACCTTC
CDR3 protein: CASSLPGQDYGYTF